This paragraph covers one T cell receptor (beta chain) sequence. The antigen remains undetermined. The junction shows a germline mismatch at one end, possibly a read error. Germline CDR1 is LNHNV and CDR2 is YYDKDF (reference sequence). There are 15 residues in the CDR3. The data were taken from a study of early T cells in non-severe SARS-CoV-2 infection. About the research overall: RNA in bulk from unsorted whole blood was sequenced, and chains were unpaired.

Findings and limits, study-wide: Lookups in VDJdb leaned toward anti-spike CD8 responses and missed private and CD4 specificities.

As part of library construction, unique molecular identifiers were attached to individual cDNA molecules. MiXCR, run by TCRdb on the 5' RACE reads, gives a single entry per CDR3 protein. The repertoire holds some 81,000 distinct CDR3 sequences, with about 9.6% as singletons. The V call is TRBV15, the J call TRBJ1-4; 7 bases align to TRBD1. The receptor comes from an adult who was a healthcare worker with PCR-confirmed SARS-CoV-2 infection or an uninfected control (not recorded which). Source material: whole blood. Here the CDR3 reads CAASPRGRGNEKLFF. The CDR3 coding sequence is TGTGCCGCCAGCCCCAGGGGCAGGGGGAATGAAAAACTGTTTTTT.